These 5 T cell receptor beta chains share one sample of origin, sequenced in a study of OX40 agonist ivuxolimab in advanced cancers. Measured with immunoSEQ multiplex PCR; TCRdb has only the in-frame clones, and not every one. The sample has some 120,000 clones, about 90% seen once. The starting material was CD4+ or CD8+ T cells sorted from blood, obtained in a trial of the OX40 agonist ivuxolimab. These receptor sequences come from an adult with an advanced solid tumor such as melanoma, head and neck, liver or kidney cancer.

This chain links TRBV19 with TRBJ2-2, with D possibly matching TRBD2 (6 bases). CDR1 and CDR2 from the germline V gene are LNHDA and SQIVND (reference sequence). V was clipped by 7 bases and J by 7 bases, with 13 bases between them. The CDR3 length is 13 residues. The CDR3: CASNMREGGELFF. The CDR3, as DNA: TGTGCCAGTAATATGCGGGAAGGCGGGGAGCTGTTTTTT. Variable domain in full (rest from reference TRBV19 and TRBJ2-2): DGGITQSPKYLFRKEGQNVTLSCEQNLNHDAMYWYRQDPGQGLRLIYYSQIVNDFQKGDIAEGYSVSREKKESFPLTVTSAQKNPTAFYLCASNMREGGELFFGEGSRLTVL.

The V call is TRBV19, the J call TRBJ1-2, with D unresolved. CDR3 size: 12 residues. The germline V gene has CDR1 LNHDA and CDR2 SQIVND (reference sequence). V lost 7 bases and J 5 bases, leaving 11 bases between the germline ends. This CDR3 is CASNNDPYGYTF. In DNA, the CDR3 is TGTGCCAGTAATAATGACCCTTATGGCTACACCTTC.

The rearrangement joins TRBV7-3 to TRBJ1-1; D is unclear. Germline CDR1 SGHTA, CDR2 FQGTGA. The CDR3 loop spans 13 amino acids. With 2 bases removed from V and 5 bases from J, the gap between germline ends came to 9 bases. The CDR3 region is CASSLGEGTEAFF. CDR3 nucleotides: TGTGCCAGCAGCTTAGGGGAGGGTACTGAAGCTTTCTTT.

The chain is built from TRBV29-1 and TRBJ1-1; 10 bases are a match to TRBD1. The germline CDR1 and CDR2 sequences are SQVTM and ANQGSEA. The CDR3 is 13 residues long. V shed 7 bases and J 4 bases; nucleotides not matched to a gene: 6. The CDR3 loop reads CSAYRDRGTEAFF. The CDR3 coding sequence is TGCAGCGCGTACCGGGACAGGGGCACTGAAGCTTTCTTT.

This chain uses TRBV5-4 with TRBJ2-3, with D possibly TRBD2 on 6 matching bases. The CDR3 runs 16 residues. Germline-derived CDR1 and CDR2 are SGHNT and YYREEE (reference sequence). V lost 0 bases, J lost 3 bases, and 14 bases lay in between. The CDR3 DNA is TGTGCCAGCAGCTTGGTAGGGAGGTTTGGGACAGATACGCAGTATTTT. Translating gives CASSLVGRFGTDTQYF. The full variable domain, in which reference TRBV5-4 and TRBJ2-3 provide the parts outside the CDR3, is ETGVTQSPTHLIKTRGQQVTLRCSSQSGHNTVSWYQQALGQGPQFIFQYYREEENGRGNFPPRFSGLQFPNYSSELNVNALELDDSALYLCASSLVGRFGTDTQYFGPGTRLTVL.